This TCR beta chain appears in the sequencing data of a study of Graves' ophthalmopathy and Graves' hyperthyroidism. Study-level information: Hyperthyroidism was classified as stable if no ophthalmopathy occurred within 18 months of follow-up.

The TCR beta CDR3 regions underwent amplification from RNA transcripts. The first-round RT-PCR employed HTBI primers together with the Qiagen OneStep RT-PCR kit. A multiplex PCR was then performed as the second round. TCRdb processed the multiplex PCR reads anew with MiXCR; each CDR3 protein has one entry. The sample has around 1.1 million distinct CDR3 sequences; around a third are singletons. Study-level findings and limits: Blood also held most thyroid clonotypes expanded above 0.001 frequency.

The CDR3 covers 13 residues. Germline V gives CDR1 MNHEY, CDR2 SMNVEV (reference sequence). Remarks on this clonotype: Antigen specificity is unknown. A much larger clonotype is one base distant, so this may be a read error.

This clonotype originated in an adult man with Graves' hyperthyroidism. The J gene is TRBJ1-1, the V gene TRBV27; D perhaps matches TRBD1 (5 bases). Source material: peripheral blood or thyroid tissue (not recorded which). CDR3 amino acids: CASSKIGTTETFF. CDR3 sequence (DNA): TGTGCCAGCAGTAAGATAGGGACCACTGAAACTTTCTTT.